The T cell receptor (beta chain) described here comes from a study of blood T cell repertoires in COVID-19. Overall study: Nucleic acid was either cDNA or gDNA, and it came from T cells, B-cell-depleted T cells, or PBMCs.

As processed by the authors: Using reference gene primer amplification, nucleated cell counts were estimated. TCRdb's table, derived via immunoSEQ multiplex PCR, lists solely in-frame clones and lacks some. V, J and clone size are taken as reported in that table, and D and trimming were inferred from the DNA itself. The data contain around 190,000 clones, 89% of them singletons. In germline, CDR1 is SGHTA, CDR2 FQGTGA. V was cut by 4 bases and J by 3 bases, with 7 bases left in between. The CDR3 has 13 residues. This TCR was recovered from a man aged 18-30 years who had recovered from COVID-19. J is TRBJ2-1 and V is TRBV7-3, with D possibly being TRBD2 (5 bases). Sequenced: peripheral blood. The CDR3 sequence is CASSWTLYNEQFF. In DNA form, the CDR3 reads TGTGCCAGCAGCTGGACTCTCTACAATGAGCAGTTCTTC.